The entry below describes one TCR beta chain. Using immunoSEQ multiplex PCR, the repertoire was profiled, and TCRdb retains in-frame clones only, with some absent. The data show hundreds of thousands of clones, roughly 70% seen once. The germline V and J ends were trimmed by 2 bases and 6 bases, with 23 bases remaining between them. CDR1 KGHSH and CDR2 LQKENI come from the germline V gene. The CDR3 runs to 17 residues. These data originate in a study of shared clonotypes between healthy human individuals. The chain combines TRBV18 with TRBJ2-7, with a possible D match to TRBD2 (5 bases). The receptor was derived from a woman aged 25 to 39 in good health. The specimen sequenced was memory CD4+ T cells sorted from blood. The subset denotes: CD45RA-negative fraction. This CDR3 reads CASSPMISGGGLSEQYF. CDR3 nucleotides: TGTGCCAGCTCACCAATGATCAGCGGCGGAGGTTTGTCCGAGCAGTACTTC.